Listed below are T cell receptor beta chains from one sample, sequenced in a study of response to subunit inactivated influenza vaccine. TCRdb reanalysed the RT-PCR reads using MiXCR and keeps one entry per CDR3 protein. The data contain hundreds of thousands of distinct CDR3 sequences, around a sixth of them seen just once; the ten biggest clones take up roughly a tenth. The material sequenced was PBMCs from blood, taken about 5 days after vaccination. The receptor set was obtained from a man aged 45-65 years who received an inactivated influenza vaccine. CDR3s include the opening cysteine and the closing phenylalanine or tryptophan. D genes are given only for firm matches. Some rows mark clone size as missing; the rest say once, few, many or name a class of expanded clone.

TRBV20-1,TRBJ2-7,NA,NA,TGCAGTGCTAGCTATTACGAGCAGTACTTC,CSASYYEQYF
TRBV12-3/TRBV12-4,TRBJ1-2,NA,many,TGTGCCAGCAGTATGACAGGATATGGCTACACCTTC,CASSMTGYGYTF
TRBV12-3/TRBV12-4,TRBJ1-1,NA,NA,TGTGCCAGCAGACGTGACAGTATGAACACTGAAGCTTTCTTT,CASRRDSMNTEAFF
TRBV15,TRBJ2-2,NA,many,TGTGCCACCAGCAGAGTTGGCGGGGAGCTGTTTTTT,CATSRVGGELFF
TRBV7-3,TRBJ2-1,NA,NA,TGTGCCAGCAGCCCCGCGGGAAATTCCTACAATGAGCAGTTCTTC,CASSPAGNSYNEQFF
TRBV6-2/TRBV6-3,TRBJ2-7,TRBD2,NA,TGTGCCAGCAGTTACTCACCGGGACTAGCCGAATTTAGGGTCGAGCAGTACTTC,CASSYSPGLAEFRVEQYF
TRBV12-3/TRBV12-4,TRBJ2-5,NA,many,TGTGCCAGCAGTGCCGGACTCCAAGAGACCCAGTACTTC,CASSAGLQETQYF
TRBV4-1,TRBJ2-1,NA,NA,TGCGCCAGCAGCCAGGTTACAGGAAGCTCCTACAATGAGCAGTTCTTC,CASSQVTGSSYNEQFF
TRBV5-1,TRBJ1-1,NA,few,TGCGCCAGCAGCTTAGGGGCAAACCAAGAGGCTTTCTTT,CASSLGANQEAFF
TRBV29-1,TRBJ1-5,NA,many,TGCAGCGTTGAAGGGGTTTATGGCAGGACCTTGATAGTCCAGCCCCAGCATTTT,CSVEGVYGRTLIVQPQHF
TRBV7-9,TRBJ2-3,TRBD1,few,TGTGCCAGCAGCTTAGCCGGGACAGAGTCAGATACGCAGTATTTT,CASSLAGTESDTQYF
TRBV12-3/TRBV12-4,TRBJ2-2,TRBD1,NA,TGTGCCAGCAGCTCGGTGCAGGGGGCCTGGGAGCTGTTTTTT,CASSSVQGAWELFF
TRBV18,TRBJ2-3,NA,once,TGTGCCAGCTCACCACTCGAAAGGGGCGCAGATACGCAGTATTTT,CASSPLERGADTQYF
TRBV27,TRBJ2-1,NA,few,TGTGCCAGCAGCTTTATCGGGGGTTCTTACAATGAGCAGTTCTTC,CASSFIGGSYNEQFF
TRBV25-1,TRBJ2-1,TRBD2,NA,TGTGCCAGCAGTGTACTAGCGGGAGGGCCCCATGAGCAGTTCTTC,CASSVLAGGPHEQFF
TRBV27,TRBJ2-6,NA,NA,TGTGCCAGCAGTTTATGGGGCCCCTCTGGGGCCAACGTCCTGACTTTC,CASSLWGPSGANVLTF
TRBV4-2,TRBJ1-2,NA,NA,TGTGCCAGCAGCCCCCCGGAGGGGGGGAGAGGCTACACCTTC,CASSPPEGGRGYTF
TRBV4-3,TRBJ1-5,NA,NA,TGCGCCAGCAGCCAAGCGTGGGCCGATCAGCCCCAGCATTTT,CASSQAWADQPQHF
TRBV12-3/TRBV12-4,TRBJ1-5,NA,NA,TGTGCCAGCAGTTCCAATACAGGTCTCGCCGGGGCCCAGCATTTT,CASSSNTGLAGAQHF
TRBV24-1,TRBJ1-5,NA,few,TGTGCCACCAGTGCTCCGGGGGGGAATCAGCCCCAGCATTTT,CATSAPGGNQPQHF
TRBV12-3/TRBV12-4,TRBJ2-1,TRBD1,NA,TGTGCCAGCAGTCCCGCAGACAGGGTCGGCAATGAGCAGTTCTTC,CASSPADRVGNEQFF
TRBV12-3/TRBV12-4,TRBJ2-1,TRBD1,few,TGTGCCAGCAGGCAACAGGGGGCTTCCTACAATGAGCAGTTCTTC,CASRQQGASYNEQFF
TRBV7-3,TRBJ2-1,NA,NA,TGTGCCAGCAGCCTGGCGGGACCCCCCGCCCGGAATGAGCAGTTCTTC,CASSLAGPPARNEQFF
TRBV7-9,TRBJ2-5,TRBD2,NA,TGTGCCAGCGGGAGGGCCGTGATGGACCAAGAGACCCAGTACTTC,CASGRAVMDQETQYF
TRBV12-3/TRBV12-4,TRBJ2-1,NA,NA,TGTGCCAGCAGTTTTTGGGGAGCGACTTACAATGAGCAGTTCTTC,CASSFWGATYNEQFF
TRBV7-2,TRBJ2-5,NA,NA,TGTGCCAGCAGCCCTCAGAGGGGCACCAGGGAGACCCAGTACTTC,CASSPQRGTRETQYF
TRBV5-6,TRBJ2-1,TRBD2,few,TGTGCCGCCGGCAAGCGGGGTTACAATGAGCAGTTCTTC,CAAGKRGYNEQFF
TRBV5-1,TRBJ2-7,TRBD1,NA,TGCGCCAGCGCGTGGGGGGTGGACAGGGTAACCTACGAGCAGTACTTC,CASAWGVDRVTYEQYF
TRBV19,TRBJ2-3,TRBD2,few,TGTGCCAGTACAAAGGGACTAGCGGGAGCGCCCCAAACGCAGTATTTT,CASTKGLAGAPQTQYF
TRBV5-1,TRBJ1-2,NA,NA,TGCGCCAGCAGCTCCGATAACAGAGTAAACTATGGCTACACCTTC,CASSSDNRVNYGYTF
TRBV28,TRBJ2-2,TRBD2,few,TGTGCCAGCAGGCCTAGCGGAGGTTACACCGGGGAGCTGTTTTTT,CASRPSGGYTGELFF
TRBV20-1,TRBJ2-1,TRBD2,NA,TGCAGTGCCGCCCAACTAGCGGCTGGCTACAATGAGCAGTTCTTC,CSAAQLAAGYNEQFF
TRBV5-1,TRBJ1-2,NA,NA,TGCGCCAGCAGCTTGGATGCGGTGGCTGGCTACACCTTC,CASSLDAVAGYTF
TRBV4-2,TRBJ2-5,NA,NA,TGTGCCAGCAGCCAGGGGGGACACGAGGAGACCCAGTACTTC,CASSQGGHEETQYF
TRBV28,TRBJ2-7,NA,few,TGTGCCAGCAGCACCACTTGGACCCAAGACTACGAGCAGTACTTC,CASSTTWTQDYEQYF
TRBV12-3/TRBV12-4,TRBJ1-5,NA,many,TGTGCCAGCAGTTCGACAGCCGGGGGGCCCCAGCATTTT,CASSSTAGGPQHF
TRBV12-3/TRBV12-4,TRBJ1-3,NA,few,TGTGCCAGCAGTTTTGCCTCTGGAAACACCATATATTTT,CASSFASGNTIYF
TRBV27,TRBJ1-5,TRBD1,NA,TGTGCCAGCAGTTTCTCCGGGACAGGGGGGGAGCCCCAGCATTTT,CASSFSGTGGEPQHF
TRBV5-4,TRBJ2-3,TRBD2,NA,TGTGCCAGCAGGTTGGCCGGGACTAGCGGGAGTGTGGGCACAGATACGCAGTATTTT,CASRLAGTSGSVGTDTQYF
TRBV12-3/TRBV12-4,TRBJ2-3,TRBD2,many,TGTGCCAGCAGTTTTCAGCGGGGGGGCACAGATACGCAGTATTTT,CASSFQRGGTDTQYF
TRBV7-9,TRBJ2-3,TRBD2,NA,TGTTATCTTAGCGGGAGCGCAGATACGCAGTATTTT,CYLSGSADTQYF
TRBV6-1,TRBJ1-1,NA,few,TGTGCCAGCAGTGGGACAGTTGAAGCTGAAGCTTTCTTT,CASSGTVEAEAFF
TRBV7-3,TRBJ2-3,NA,NA,TGTGCCAGCAGCTTAGGGCGGGCCGGTGAAGATACGCAGTATTTT,CASSLGRAGEDTQYF